The present TCR beta chain was sequenced within a study of OX40 agonist ivuxolimab in advanced cancers. Study-wide background: Patients got intravenous ivuxolimab at 0.01 to 10 mg/kg every 2 weeks. At 65% to 85% male, the cohort had a mean age of approximately 60 years, ranging from about 20 to 90. Study-wide results and caveats: In general, CD8+ T cells held more expanded clones than CD4+ did, on average. Also present in some nonresponders was a low level of normalized T-cell clonal expansion.

Clones were read by immunoSEQ multiplex PCR, and TCRdb kept only the in-frame ones, dropping some. Counted here are 70,000 to 95,000 clones, 92% occurring once; the ten biggest clones make up 0.45% to 0.6%. This clone was observed once. Its antigen is undetermined. CDR1 SGHAT and CDR2 FQNNGV come from the germline V gene. V was shortened by 1 base and J by 2 bases, with 7 bases between the two germline ends. This CDR3 has 14 amino acids. The material was CD4+ or CD8+ T cells sorted from blood, obtained in a trial of the OX40 agonist ivuxolimab. The clonotype originates from an adult with an advanced solid tumor such as melanoma, head and neck, liver or kidney cancer. The V call is TRBV11-2, the J call TRBJ2-3; D not certain. CDR3: CASSLAVATDTQYF. The CDR3 DNA reads TGTGCCAGCAGCTTAGCCGTGGCCACAGATACGCAGTATTTT.